The T cell receptor beta chain described here comes from a study of OX40 agonist ivuxolimab in advanced cancers. For the study at large: Patients' therapy was ivuxolimab, an antibody that acts as an agonist of OX40 (CD134). Cohort: roughly 80% men, mean age about 60, aged about 20 to 79.

Data came from immunoSEQ multiplex PCR; TCRdb stores just in-frame clones and leaves some out. The data hold approximately 70,000 clones, with 80% to 85% observed a single time. Any history of autoimmune disease or systemic immunosuppression disqualified patients. The CDR3 totals 14 residues. Per germline, CDR1 SGHTS and CDR2 YDEGEE. V lost 7 bases, J lost 7 bases, and 10 bases stayed unmatched. Points from the study as a whole: Among the lowest peripheral clonal expansion occurred in 0.1-3.0 mg/kg partial responders.

Turning to this clone: Its antigen is undetermined.

The sequences come from CD4+ or CD8+ T cells sorted from blood, collected in a trial of the OX40 agonist ivuxolimab. The chain joins TRBV5-8 to TRBJ2-5; 10 positions match TRBD2. The receptor comes from an adult with an advanced solid tumor such as melanoma, head and neck, liver or kidney cancer. This chain's CDR3 is CASPRTSGLTTQYF. CDR3 nucleotide sequence: TGTGCCAGCCCTCGGACTAGCGGCCTTACGACCCAGTACTTC.